This TCR beta chain derives from a study of cytomegalovirus exposure and HLA in healthy donors. Study-wide points: The later analysis indicated that the majority of CMV-associated TCR beta chains appeared HLA-restricted.

With respect to this clone: Its antigen is currently unknown.

Vbeta (60) and Jbeta (13) primers were used in the PCR. TCRdb's table, derived via immunoSEQ multiplex PCR, lists solely in-frame clones and lacks some. The sample carries about 70,000 clones, approximately 68% recorded once. V dropped 5 bases and J dropped 3 bases, with 11 bases sitting between them. From germline, CDR1 is SGHVS and CDR2 FQNEAQ. This CDR3 comprises 14 residues. Sequenced material: PBMCs. This TCR was recovered from a woman in her 30s in good health and CMV-seronegative. The chain couples TRBV7-8 to TRBJ1-5; D unresolved. The CDR3 bases are TGTGCCAGCAGCCCACCAGCGGACAATCAGCCCCAGCATTTT. Its translation: CASSPPADNQPQHF.